This TCR beta chain was found in a study of shared clonotypes between healthy human individuals. Study results and caveats: Generation probability values for non-shared clonotypes were lower than those for clonotypes shared by all four donors.

This CDR3 is 15 amino acids long. V shed 2 bases and J 6 bases; nucleotides not matched to a gene: 6. Germline-derived CDR1 and CDR2 are SGHDT and YYEEEE. With regard to this clone: The antigen remains undetermined.

Using immunoSEQ multiplex PCR, the repertoire was profiled, and TCRdb retains in-frame clones only, with some absent. The data show under 2.5 million clones, with 85% to 95% seen just once and around 0.38% held by the top ten. The sample consisted of naive CD4+ T cells from PBMCs. Subset described: CD45RA+ positively selected. The TCR originated in a man aged 18 to 29 in good health. Some clones in this sample may be carry-over from other donors' samples. The chain combines TRBV5-6 with TRBJ2-2; 8 bases agree with TRBD2. DNA for the CDR3: TGTGCCAGCAGCTTAGGCGGGAGGTCTGCCGGGGAGCTGTTTTTT. Protein: CASSLGGRSAGELFF.